This TCR beta chain was sequenced for a study of siplizumab effects on memory and regulatory T cells. The table came from immunoSEQ multiplex PCR; TCRdb's copy has only in-frame clones and leaves some out. The sample includes 50,000 or so clones, approximately 84% of them seen just once. CDR3 length: 15 amino acids. Germline loops: CDR1 SQVTM, CDR2 ANQGSEA. Trimming took 4 bases from V and 4 from J; bases not matched to a gene: 7. In regard to this clone: Its antigen is currently unknown.

General study points: Alloreactive sequences tracing back to unstimulated CD4+ memory cells fell significantly with siplizumab.

The genes are TRBV29-1 and TRBJ2-1, with 10 nucleotides matching TRBD2. This TCR was recovered from a human donor in good health. The sequenced sample consisted of naive CD8+ T cells sorted from blood. The CDR3: CSVGTTSGVYNEQFF. The DNA of the CDR3 is TGCAGCGTTGGGACAACTAGCGGGGTGTACAATGAGCAGTTCTTC.